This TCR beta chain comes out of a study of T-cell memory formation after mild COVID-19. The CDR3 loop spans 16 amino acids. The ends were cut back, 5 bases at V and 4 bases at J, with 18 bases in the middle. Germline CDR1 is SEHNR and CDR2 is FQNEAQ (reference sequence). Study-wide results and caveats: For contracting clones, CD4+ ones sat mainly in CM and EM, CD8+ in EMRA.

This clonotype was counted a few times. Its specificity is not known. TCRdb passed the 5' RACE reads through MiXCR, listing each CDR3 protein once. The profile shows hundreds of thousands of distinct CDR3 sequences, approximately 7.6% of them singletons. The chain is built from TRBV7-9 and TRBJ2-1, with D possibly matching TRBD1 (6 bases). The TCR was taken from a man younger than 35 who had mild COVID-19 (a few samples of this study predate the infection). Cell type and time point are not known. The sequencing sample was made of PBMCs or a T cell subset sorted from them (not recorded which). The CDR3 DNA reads TGTGCCAGCAGCCAAGGACAGCTCAGACTTTACAATGAGCAGTTCTTC. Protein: CASSQGQLRLYNEQFF.